This TCR beta chain was recorded in a study of monozygotic twins with inflammatory bowel disease. Study-level results: Inverse Simpson values showed less TCRbeta diversity in IBD patients than in their healthy co-twins. A distinction between different T cell subtypes was not possible. Immunosuppressive treatments differing between patients may have added repertoire variability.

TCRdb reanalyzed the 5' RACE reads, giving one entry per CDR3 protein sequence and no DNA. The specimen's table records fewer than 550,000 distinct CDR3 sequences. As to this clonotype: The antigen is not known.

This CDR3 region has 16 residues. The V gene's germline CDR1 is LGHDT and CDR2 YNNKEL (reference sequence). The sequence came from a human donor with ulcerative colitis or Crohn's disease, or a healthy co-twin of an affected twin (not recorded which). The chain carries TRBV3-1 and TRBJ2-1; TCRdb lists TRBD1, though no DNA is available to test this call. Sequenced sample: blood. CDR3 residues: CASSQRTGGFYNEQFF.